These 20 T cell receptor beta chains came from one sample sequenced in a study of T cells in Graves' hyperthyroidism and ophthalmopathy. TCR beta CDR3 region amplification was performed from RNA transcripts. First-round RT-PCR of the TCR CDR3 relied on the HTBI primer set. TCRdb re-called the multiplex PCR reads with MiXCR, one entry per CDR3 protein. Among hundreds of thousands of distinct CDR3 sequences listed, 15% to 19% were seen once. Sequencing used blood. The receptors were sampled from a woman between 18 and 30 years old with Graves' hyperthyroidism.

This clonotype has a count of ten or more. The chain employs TRBV7-8 and TRBJ2-1, with TRBD2 matching 11 bases. Germline assignment: CDR1 SGHVS and CDR2 FQNEAQ. This CDR3 is 17 amino acids long. Trimming at V came to 5 bases and at J to 5 bases, leaving 11 bases not matched to a gene. CDR3 sequence: CASSPRISGGAHNEQFF. In nucleotides, the CDR3 is TGTGCCAGCAGCCCTCGAATTAGCGGGGGGGCCCACAATGAGCAGTTCTTC. Supplemented by reference TRBV7-8 and TRBJ2-1, the full variable domain reads GAGVSQSPRYKVAKRGQDVALRCDPISGHVSLFWYQQALGQGPEFLTYFQNEAQLDKSGLPSDRFFAERPEGSVSTLKIQRTQQEDSAVYLCASSPRISGGAHNEQFFGPGTRLTVL.

This clonotype came up once. This rearrangement joins TRBV7-9 to TRBJ2-1, with a tentative D call TRBD2 (7 bases). The CDR3 extends over 15 amino acids. From germline, CDR1 is SEHNR and CDR2 FQNEAQ (reference sequence). Trimming took off 6 bases at V and 7 bases at J, with 19 bases between the two ends. The CDR3 is CASRRKGGGRNEQFF. As DNA, the CDR3 is TGTGCCAGCAGACGGAAAGGGGGGGGGCGGAATGAGCAGTTCTTC.

In this sample, this clonotype turned up a few times. V and J are TRBV29-1 and TRBJ2-1; the match to TRBD1 covers 8 bases. There are 14 residues in the CDR3. The V segment lost 6 bases and the J segment 6 bases; nucleotides outside the gene matches: 10. Germline values: CDR1 SQVTM, CDR2 ANQGSEA. The CDR3 loop reads CSVAGQGSANEQFF. Written as DNA, the CDR3 is TGCAGCGTGGCAGGACAGGGTTCCGCCAATGAGCAGTTCTTC.

In its sample, this clonotype was seen a few times. This chain links TRBV20-1 with TRBJ2-7; D is unresolved. V was clipped by 6 bases and J by 3 bases, with 9 bases between them. The CDR3 is 11 residues long. Per the germline V gene, CDR1 is DFQATT and CDR2 is SNEGSKA (reference sequence). The CDR3 region is CSAPEYYEQYF. CDR3 sequence (DNA): TGCAGTGCCCCCGAGTACTACGAGCAGTACTTC.

This clonotype was found many times. J is TRBJ2-7 and V is TRBV9; D not certain. Trimming removed 0 bases at V and 2 bases at J, with 9 bases between. This CDR3 is built from 14 residues. Germline-derived CDR1 and CDR2 are SGDLS and YYNGEE. As DNA, the CDR3 is TGTGCCAGCAGCGTAGGTGTCAGAGCCTACGAGCAGTACTTC. Protein: CASSVGVRAYEQYF.

This clonotype was detected a few times. CDR3 DNA: TGCAGTGCGGGAAATGAGCAGTTCTTC. As protein: CSAGNEQFF. V and J are TRBV20-1 and TRBJ2-1; unclear D gene. V was cut by 6 bases and J by 7 bases, with 4 bases left in between. This CDR3 comprises 9 residues. Germline V gene sequence: CDR1 DFQATT, CDR2 SNEGSKA (reference sequence).

In this sample, this clonotype turned up many times. V and J are TRBV3-1 and TRBJ2-1; no clear D. The CDR3 is made up of 12 amino acids. V was trimmed by 3 bases and J by 6 bases, leaving 6 bases between them. CDR1 and CDR2 (germline): LGHDT, YNNKEL (reference sequence). The CDR3 loop reads CASSQTSNEQFF. The CDR3, as DNA: TGTGCCAGCAGCCAGACATCCAATGAGCAGTTCTTC.

This clonotype was found a few times. The CDR3, as DNA: TGTGCCAGCAGCTTGCCCGGGACAGGTCGAACCTACGAGCAGTACTTC. This codes for CASSLPGTGRTYEQYF. The chain uses TRBV5-6 and TRBJ2-7; the match to TRBD1 covers 8 bases. The V segment lost 1 base and the J segment 2 bases; nucleotides outside the gene matches: 8. The CDR3 has 16 amino acids. Germline V lookup: CDR1 SGHDT, CDR2 YYEEEE.

For the CDR3, the DNA is TGTGCCAGCAGCCAAGAGGGGCACGAAGCTTTCTTT. Its translation: CASSQEGHEAFF. The chain carries TRBV4-2 and TRBJ1-1; D might be TRBD1 (5 bases). The V and J ends lost 0 bases and 8 bases respectively, with 7 bases between them. Germline CDR1 is LGHNA and CDR2 is YNFKEQ. This CDR3 contains 12 residues.

This chain connects TRBV20-1 to TRBJ2-1; D remains unclear. Germline CDR1 is DFQATT and CDR2 is SNEGSKA (reference sequence). The germline V and J ends were trimmed by 7 bases and 0 bases, with 10 bases remaining between them. This CDR3 spans 13 amino acids. This chain's CDR3 is CSVMGYSYNEQFF. The CDR3, as DNA: TGCAGTGTAATGGGGTACTCCTACAATGAGCAGTTCTTC.

This clonotype showed up many times. V and J are TRBV29-1 and TRBJ2-7; maybe TRBD1 (6 bases). The CDR3 consists of 14 residues. Germline V gives CDR1 SQVTM, CDR2 ANQGSEA. Trimming pared 4 bases from V and 0 bases from J, leaving 13 bases between. CDR3 loop: CSVGRQDFSYEQYF. DNA for the CDR3: TGCAGCGTTGGAAGACAGGATTTCTCCTACGAGCAGTACTTC.

This clonotype was found many times. The chain is built from TRBV7-2 and TRBJ2-5; either TRBD1 or TRBD2 may supply D (6 bases each). The germline V gene encodes CDR1 SGHTA and CDR2 FQGNSA. V was trimmed by 3 bases and J by 5 bases, leaving 22 bases between them. This CDR3 region has 17 residues. The CDR3 bases are TGTGCCAGCAGCTTCAACCCCGGGGCCCTAGGGGGGGAGACCCAGTACTTC. It yields the protein CASSFNPGALGGETQYF.

This clonotype showed up many times. V usage is TRBV27 and J usage is TRBJ2-2, with a weak D call TRBD2 (5 bases). The CDR3 has 16 amino acids. Germline V CDR1 and CDR2: MNHEY, SMNVEV (reference sequence). Trimming removed 3 bases at V and 0 bases at J, with 11 bases between. CDR3 region: CASSLRGPANTGELFF. Here the CDR3 DNA reads TGTGCCAGCAGTTTGCGCGGGCCCGCGAACACCGGGGAGCTGTTTTTT.

In its sample, this clonotype was seen many times. V usage is TRBV29-1 and J usage is TRBJ1-2; D uncertain. Trimming took 4 bases from V and 1 from J, leaving 4 bases between them. The CDR3 has 11 amino acids. Germline values: CDR1 SQVTM, CDR2 ANQGSEA. The DNA for the CDR3 is TGCAGCGTTGTGGATAACTATGGCTACACCTTC. Protein product: CSVVDNYGYTF. The full variable domain, in which reference TRBV29-1 and TRBJ1-2 provide the parts outside the CDR3, is SAVISQKPSRDICQRGTSLTIQCQVDSQVTMMFWYRQQPGQSLTLIATANQGSEATYESGFVIDKFPISRPNLTFSTLTVSNMSPEDSSIYLCSVVDNYGYTFGSGTRLTVV.

This clonotype came up a few times. The gene calls are TRBV6-5 and TRBJ2-7, with 8 bases identical to TRBD1. The V segment lost 2 bases and the J segment 0 bases; nucleotides outside the gene matches: 6. Germline assignment: CDR1 MNHEY and CDR2 SVGAGI. This CDR3 is built from 16 residues. In DNA form, the CDR3 reads TGTGCCAGCAGTTACCTGGGACAGGTTAGCTCCTACGAGCAGTACTTC. It is translated as CASSYLGQVSSYEQYF.

This clonotype occurred many times. The chain uses TRBV12-3 or TRBV12-4 and TRBJ2-5; no reliable D call. The V end lost 2 bases, the J end lost 4 bases, and 14 bases lay between the germline ends. The CDR3 covers 15 residues. The CDR3 DNA sequence: TGTGCCAGCAGTTTAAACGATATACGGCGAGAGACCCAGTACTTC. It specifies CASSLNDIRRETQYF.

This clonotype was seen repeatedly, ten times or more. The rearrangement uses TRBV2 and TRBJ2-5, with 12 positions matching TRBD2. The CDR3 is 16 residues long. The J segment lost 1 base and the V segment lost 6 bases, leaving 6 bases of the junction unmatched. CDR1 and CDR2 (germline): SNHLY, FYNNEI. Here the CDR3 DNA reads TGTGCCAGCAGGGGGAAACTAGCGGGGGGCCAAGAGACCCAGTACTTC. Translated: CASRGKLAGGQETQYF.

This sequence joins TRBV6-2 or TRBV6-3 and TRBJ2-7; D is possibly TRBD2 (5 bases). This CDR3 contains 11 residues. Per germline, CDR1 MNHEY and CDR2 SVGEGT. V shed 8 bases and J shed 4 bases, with 9 bases lying between them. The CDR3 DNA follows: TGTGCCAGCGAGGGTATTTACGAGCAGTACTTC. This encodes CASEGIYEQYF.

This clonotype has at least ten counts. The chain uses TRBV28 and TRBJ2-1, with D perhaps assigned TRBD1 or TRBD2 (5 bases each). This CDR3 contains 16 residues. V lost 2 bases to trimming and J lost 2 bases, with 13 bases between them. Germline V CDR1 and CDR2: MDHEN, SYDVKM. The CDR3 region has the DNA TGTGCCAGCAGTTTAGGGGTCGGGACCCCCTACAATGAGCAGTTCTTC. It translates to CASSLGVGTPYNEQFF.

The V call is TRBV6-2 or TRBV6-3, the J call TRBJ1-2; TRBD1 matches at 7 bases. The CDR3 sequence is 16 residues long. The V and J ends lost 0 bases and 8 bases, in that order; junction bases with no gene match: 12. Per germline, CDR1 MNHEY and CDR2 SVGEGT. CDR3 nucleotide sequence: TGTGCCAGCAGTTACTCGATGGACAGGCCGTCGGGGGGCTACACCTTC. Protein product: CASSYSMDRPSGGYTF.